Listed below are T cell receptor beta chains from one sample, sequenced in a study of shared clonotypes between healthy human individuals. Clones were read by immunoSEQ multiplex PCR, and TCRdb kept only the in-frame ones, dropping some. Among around 2.1 million clones listed, 85% to 95% were seen once. Sequencing was performed on naive CD8+ T cells from PBMCs. Receptors were obtained from a man in his late teens or twenties in good health. Some clones in this sample may be carry-over from other donors' samples. Each CDR3 is given with its conserved first and last residue. The order of the fields is V gene, J gene, clone size, D gene, CDR3 DNA, CDR3 protein. The D gene is left open where the match is weak. For some rows the clone size is stated as once, few or many, or as a class when expanded; others skip it.

V: TRBV4-3
J: TRBJ2-2
size: NA
D: NA
DNA: TGCGCCAGCAGCCAAGTGTACGGGGTGCTTGTGAGCGGGGAGCTGTTTTTT
CDR3: CASSQVYGVLVSGELFF

V: TRBV29-1
J: TRBJ1-2
size: NA
D: TRBD1
DNA: TGCAGCGCTGGTTGGACAGGGGGCGTTGGCTATGGCTACACCTTC
CDR3: CSAGWTGGVGYGYTF

V: TRBV6-1
J: TRBJ2-7
size: NA
D: NA
DNA: TGTGCCAGCAGTGAAGTTAGATCCCTCTCCTACGAGCAGTACTTC
CDR3: CASSEVRSLSYEQYF

V: TRBV10-3
J: TRBJ2-1
size: NA
D: TRBD2
DNA: TGTGCCATCAGTGACGGCGGGGGGTTTTACAATGAGCAGTTCTTC
CDR3: CAISDGGGFYNEQFF

V: TRBV4-2
J: TRBJ2-3
size: NA
D: NA
DNA: TGTGCCAGCAGCCTCGATGGCACGGGCACAGATACGCAGTATTTT
CDR3: CASSLDGTGTDTQYF

V: TRBV7-2
J: TRBJ2-4
size: few
D: TRBD2
DNA: TGTGCCAGCAGCGGTAGCGGGGGAGGCAACATTCAGTACTTC
CDR3: CASSGSGGGNIQYF

V: TRBV19
J: TRBJ2-3
size: NA
D: TRBD2
DNA: TGTGCCAGTAGTATAGACTTGGAAACTAGCGGGCTAGATACGCAGTATTTT
CDR3: CASSIDLETSGLDTQYF

V: TRBV27
J: TRBJ1-3
size: NA
D: NA
DNA: TGTGCCAGCAGTCCCCTCCCGGAAAGGCTAAACACCATATATTTT
CDR3: CASSPLPERLNTIYF

V: TRBV27
J: TRBJ2-7
size: NA
D: NA
DNA: TGTGCCAGCAGTTTAGAAGCGAAACCGTCCTACGAGCAGTACTTC
CDR3: CASSLEAKPSYEQYF

V: TRBV5-4
J: TRBJ2-3
size: NA
D: NA
DNA: TGTGCCAGCAGCTTAGAAGCGGCGTCGGATACGCAGTATTTT
CDR3: CASSLEAASDTQYF

V: TRBV7-9
J: TRBJ1-5
size: NA
D: NA
DNA: TGTGCCAGCAGCCTCGGGGGAGGTCAGCCCCAGCATTTT
CDR3: CASSLGGGQPQHF

V: TRBV28
J: TRBJ2-7
size: NA
D: NA
DNA: TGTGCCAGCAGCGACTGGAACGAGCAGTACTTC
CDR3: CASSDWNEQYF

V: TRBV10-2
J: TRBJ1-1
size: NA
D: NA
DNA: TGCGCCAGCAGTGATTCTTTTTTCCCGGGCACTGAAGCTTTCTTT
CDR3: CASSDSFFPGTEAFF

V: TRBV2
J: TRBJ2-5
size: NA
D: NA
DNA: TGTGCCAGCAGTGTTAACAAGAGACAAGAGACCCAGTACTTC
CDR3: CASSVNKRQETQYF

V: TRBV27
J: TRBJ2-7
size: NA
D: TRBD2
DNA: TGTGCCAGCACCCCGGTAGGGACTAGCGGGAGAAAGTACGAGCAGTACTTC
CDR3: CASTPVGTSGRKYEQYF

V: TRBV27
J: TRBJ1-3
size: NA
D: TRBD1
DNA: TGTGCCAGCAGTTCCCACCGGGACAGGGGTGCGAAAGGAAACACCATATATTTT
CDR3: CASSSHRDRGAKGNTIYF

V: TRBV9
J: TRBJ2-2
size: NA
D: NA
DNA: TGTGCCAGCAGCGAGACGACTCAAACTGCCGACACCGGGGAGCTGTTTTTT
CDR3: CASSETTQTADTGELFF

V: TRBV27
J: TRBJ1-5
size: NA
D: TRBD1
DNA: TGTGCCAGCAGTTTGGGACAGGGCGGGGGTCAGCCCCAGCATTTT
CDR3: CASSLGQGGGQPQHF

V: TRBV19
J: TRBJ2-1
size: NA
D: NA
DNA: TGTGCCAGTACCTCTCCTGACCCAGGTGAGCAGTTCTTC
CDR3: CASTSPDPGEQFF

V: TRBV29-1
J: TRBJ1-1
size: once
D: TRBD1
DNA: TGCAGCGTTGAAGGGACAGGTCCTGAAGCTTTCTTT
CDR3: CSVEGTGPEAFF

V: TRBV9
J: TRBJ2-1
size: NA
D: TRBD2
DNA: TGTGCCAGCTCTGGCGGGAGGACGCCCTACAATGAGCAGTTCTTC
CDR3: CASSGGRTPYNEQFF

V: TRBV4-1
J: TRBJ2-5
size: NA
D: TRBD1
DNA: TGCGCCAGCAGCCAAGACTATCGACAGGGCCGAGAGACCCAGTACTTC
CDR3: CASSQDYRQGRETQYF

V: TRBV5-6
J: TRBJ2-5
size: NA
D: TRBD2
DNA: TGTGCCAGCAGCCCGGGACTAGCGGGAGCCCCAGAGACCCAGTACTTC
CDR3: CASSPGLAGAPETQYF

V: TRBV4-3
J: TRBJ1-4
size: NA
D: TRBD1
DNA: TGCGCCAGCAGCCAAGATTGGGACAGGGGGGATGAAAAACTGTTTTTT
CDR3: CASSQDWDRGDEKLFF

V: TRBV5-5
J: TRBJ1-2
size: once
D: NA
DNA: TGTGCCAGCAGCTTGGCGGGCCGACAGGAGACTAACTATGGCTACACCTTC
CDR3: CASSLAGRQETNYGYTF

V: TRBV9
J: TRBJ1-5
size: once
D: NA
DNA: TGTGCCAGCAGCGTAGATGGTAGTAGCAATCAGCCCCAGCATTTT
CDR3: CASSVDGSSNQPQHF

V: TRBV5-4
J: TRBJ2-2
size: NA
D: NA
DNA: TGTGCCAGCAGCTTGGGTCTTTCAGGGAACACCGGGGAGCTGTTTTTT
CDR3: CASSLGLSGNTGELFF

V: TRBV5-1
J: TRBJ1-1
size: NA
D: TRBD1
DNA: TGCGCCAGCAGCCCATGGACAGGGGGGACTGAAGCTTTCTTT
CDR3: CASSPWTGGTEAFF

V: TRBV23-1
J: TRBJ2-5
size: NA
D: TRBD1
DNA: TGCGCCAAACAGGGGGCCAGGGAGACCCAGTACTTC
CDR3: CAKQGARETQYF

V: TRBV27
J: TRBJ2-6
size: NA
D: NA
DNA: TGTGCCAGCAGTGGCCAGTACTCTCCGGCCAACGTCCTGACTTTC
CDR3: CASSGQYSPANVLTF

V: TRBV6-5
J: TRBJ1-1
size: NA
D: NA
DNA: TGTGCCAGCAGCCTAACGGGAAATATGAACACTGAAGCTTTCTTT
CDR3: CASSLTGNMNTEAFF

V: TRBV9
J: TRBJ2-1
size: NA
D: NA
DNA: TGTGCCAGCAGCGCGCGGGGCGGGTCACGCAATGAGCAGTTCTTC
CDR3: CASSARGGSRNEQFF

V: TRBV27
J: TRBJ2-7
size: NA
D: NA
DNA: TGTGCCAGCACCATTGGGTCCTACGAGCAGTACTTC
CDR3: CASTIGSYEQYF

V: TRBV28
J: TRBJ2-3
size: once
D: NA
DNA: TGTGCCAGCAGGGGGGGTTGGGCAGAGGGGACAGATACGCAGTATTTT
CDR3: CASRGGWAEGTDTQYF

V: TRBV7-9
J: TRBJ2-7
size: NA
D: NA
DNA: TGTGCCAGCAGCCGGGCGGTCTACGAGCAGTACTTC
CDR3: CASSRAVYEQYF

V: TRBV7-9
J: TRBJ1-4
size: NA
D: TRBD1
DNA: TGTGCCAGCCGACAGGGGACTACAACTAATGAAAAACTGTTTTTT
CDR3: CASRQGTTTNEKLFF

V: TRBV28
J: TRBJ2-3
size: NA
D: NA
DNA: TGTGCCAGCAGTACAGAGGGCCGGGGCACAGATACGCAGTATTTT
CDR3: CASSTEGRGTDTQYF

V: TRBV28
J: TRBJ1-2
size: NA
D: NA
DNA: TGTGCCAGCAGTCCCTTTAATCGTCGGTATGGTTATGGCTACACCTTC
CDR3: CASSPFNRRYGYGYTF

V: TRBV4-1
J: TRBJ1-1
size: NA
D: NA
DNA: TGCGCCAGCAGCCAAGACAGGTTGGTAGCGAACACTGAAGCTTTCTTT
CDR3: CASSQDRLVANTEAFF

V: TRBV27
J: TRBJ2-3
size: NA
D: NA
DNA: TGTGCCAGCAGTTGGTGGGGTCAGGCAGATACGCAGTATTTT
CDR3: CASSWWGQADTQYF

V: TRBV5-1
J: TRBJ2-7
size: NA
D: NA
DNA: TGCGCCAGCAGCTTGGGGTTTGGGACTTATGACTCCTACGAGCAGTACTTC
CDR3: CASSLGFGTYDSYEQYF

V: TRBV7-6
J: TRBJ1-1
size: few
D: TRBD1
DNA: TGTGCCAGCAGCATCTTGGGACAGGGGAACACTGAAGCTTTCTTT
CDR3: CASSILGQGNTEAFF

V: TRBV7-9
J: TRBJ2-3
size: NA
D: TRBD1
DNA: TGTGCCAGCAGCTTAGTGACAGGGAAGGATACGCAGTATTTT
CDR3: CASSLVTGKDTQYF

V: TRBV2
J: TRBJ1-5
size: NA
D: NA
DNA: TGTGCCAGCAGTGGCAGGGTGGTTCAGCCCCAGCATTTT
CDR3: CASSGRVVQPQHF

V: TRBV7-8
J: TRBJ2-7
size: NA
D: TRBD1
DNA: TGTGCCAGCAGCCCATACAGTCGGACAGGATGGGACGAGCAGTACTTC
CDR3: CASSPYSRTGWDEQYF

V: TRBV7-9
J: TRBJ2-1
size: NA
D: NA
DNA: TGTGCCAGCAGCCCATCCCGGGACTGGAGCCATGAGCAGTTCTTC
CDR3: CASSPSRDWSHEQFF

V: TRBV7-2
J: TRBJ2-7
size: NA
D: NA
DNA: TGTGCCAGCAGCTTAGAGAGGCGGGAACTTGGAGAGCAGTACTTC
CDR3: CASSLERRELGEQYF

V: TRBV29-1
J: TRBJ2-5
size: NA
D: NA
DNA: TGCAGCGCTCGACAAGGCCAGTGGAGGCTACTGGGGGAGACCCAGTACTTC
CDR3: CSARQGQWRLLGETQYF